These 2 T cell receptor beta chains originate from one sample sequenced in a study of blood T cell repertoires in COVID-19 (dated by TCRdb to 2020 to 2021). Library preparation used the immunoSEQ multiplex PCR assay. What TCRdb holds here is the immuneACCESS table cut down to in-frame rearrangements. Part of the clones is not present; checked against another copy, under half of the missing clones reflect an unresolved V gene, and the others are unexplained. The sample yields approximately 200,000 clones; roughly four fifths were counted once. In total, the top ten clones hold roughly 1.8% of the sample. Sequencing was performed on PBMCs or T cells enriched from blood (not recorded which). The receptors were sampled from a man in his sixties who had recovered from COVID-19.

To note about this clone: At one end the junction does not follow the germline gene, possibly because of a read error. This rearrangement joins TRBV11-2 to TRBJ1-1; the D is unclear. The CDR3 runs 15 residues. Germline V gives CDR1 SGHAT, CDR2 FQNNGV. The CDR3 DNA sequence: TGTGCCAGCAGCCCCCGTCGAAACGGGCCGAGGCAGCGGGTCTTT. This codes for CASSPRRNGPRQRVF.

Concerning this clone itself: The identical CDR3 is also encoded by other nucleotide sequences in the sample. J is TRBJ1-1 and V is TRBV6-5, with 9 positions matching TRBD1. The CDR3 is 15 residues long. The ends lost 0 bases at V and 5 bases at J; junction bases unmatched: 4. CDR1 and CDR2 from the germline V gene are MNHEY and SVGAGI. CDR3 DNA sequence: TGTGCCAGCAGTTACTCGGGACAGGGTAGAACTGAAGCTTTCTTT. Amino acids: CASSYSGQGRTEAFF.